Included here is one TCR beta chain sequence, with context. The antigen remains unidentified. This sample is drawn from a study of cytomegalovirus exposure and HLA in healthy donors. Study-wide results and limits: Researchers reported in a later analysis that a missense DCLRE1C variant was tied to TCR beta V- and J-gene trimming. For most TCR beta V segments, an earlier analysis put the productive rate at about 87% or about 30% of the time. The investigators catalogued 150 to 200 TCR beta chains as cytomegalovirus-associated. Some public TCRs appeared in many individuals, while most sequences were rare.

Germline loops: CDR1 SGHRS, CDR2 YFSETQ. V lost 1 base, J lost 5 bases, and 12 bases lay in between. The CDR3 runs to 14 residues. Use of 60 Vbeta and 13 Jbeta primers characterized the PCR. Method: immunoSEQ multiplex PCR; TCRdb's copy keeps in-frame clones and lacks some. The sample has about 100,000 clones, around 80% seen once. This receptor was obtained from a female donor in good health and CMV-seropositive. V usage is TRBV5-1 and J usage is TRBJ1-2; D might be TRBD1 (5 bases). The specimen sequenced was PBMCs. In DNA form, the CDR3 reads TGCGCCAGCAGCTTGTCTGGCAGGGAATATGGCTACACCTTC. Protein product: CASSLSGREYGYTF. The variable domain in full, completed from reference TRBV5-1 and TRBJ1-2, reads KAGVTQTPRYLIKTRGQQVTLSCSPISGHRSVSWYQQTPGQGLQFLFEYFSETQRNKGNFPGRFSGRQFSNSRSEMNVSTLELGDSALYLCASSLSGREYGYTFGSGTRLTVV.